A single sample is the source of the 16 T cell receptor beta chains below, sequenced in a study of cytomegalovirus exposure and HLA in healthy donors. 13 Jbeta primers and 60 Vbeta primers were used for the PCR. The protocol was immunoSEQ multiplex PCR, while the TCRdb copy is restricted to in-frame clones and leaves out a portion. The sample carries tens of thousands of clones, about 85% recorded once. What was sequenced was PBMCs. Every receptor here comes from a woman in her thirties or forties in good health and CMV-seropositive.

The rearrangement links TRBV5-1 to TRBJ2-3, with a weak D call TRBD2 (6 bases). This CDR3 comprises 15 residues. Germline V gene sequence: CDR1 SGHRS, CDR2 YFSETQ. Trimming stripped 4 bases from V and 0 bases from J, with 12 bases between. Here the CDR3 reads CASSNNSGSTDTQYF. The CDR3 coding sequence is TGCGCCAGCAGCAATAATAGCGGTAGCACAGATACGCAGTATTTT.

V is TRBV2 and J is TRBJ2-1, with 7 bases matching TRBD1. Germline CDR1 is SNHLY and CDR2 is FYNNEI. Losses at the gene ends were 5 bases for V and 7 bases for J; bases not matched to a gene: 11. The CDR3 sequence is 15 residues long. The CDR3 loop reads CASSSRHRGPNEQFF. Here the CDR3 DNA reads TGTGCCAGCAGTTCCCGGCACAGGGGACCTAATGAGCAGTTCTTC. The full variable domain, in which reference TRBV2 and TRBJ2-1 provide the parts outside the CDR3, is EPEVTQTPSHQVTQMGQEVILRCVPISNHLYFYWYRQILGQKVEFLVSFYNNEISEKSEIFDDQFSVERPDGSNFTLKIRSTKLEDSAMYFCASSSRHRGPNEQFFGPGTRLTVL.

This clone was counted a few times. The rearrangement links TRBV9 to TRBJ2-1; 10 bases line up with TRBD1. This CDR3 region has 17 residues. After removal of 0 bases from V and 7 bases from J, the junction contained 10 bases not matched to a gene. Germline assignment: CDR1 SGDLS and CDR2 YYNGEE. CDR3 loop: CASSVALGTGARNEQFF. CDR3 nucleotide sequence: TGTGCCAGCAGCGTAGCTCTCGGGACAGGGGCTAGGAATGAGCAGTTCTTC.

The CDR3 coding sequence is TGCAGCGTTGAGGGACAGGGAATCGGCGAGCAGTACTTC. The encoded protein is CSVEGQGIGEQYF. V usage is TRBV29-1 and J usage is TRBJ2-7, with 9 bases that match TRBD1. The CDR3 runs 13 residues. Germline V gene lookup returns CDR1 SQVTM and CDR2 ANQGSEA. V was pared by 3 bases and J by 6 bases, with 6 bases of the junction left unmatched.

The J gene is TRBJ1-3, the V gene TRBV5-6, with D tentatively TRBD1 (5 bases). The CDR3 runs to 16 residues. From germline, CDR1 is SGHDT and CDR2 YYEEEE. V lost 4 bases, J lost 0 bases, and 14 bases lay in between. This chain's CDR3 is CASSARDGRSGNTIYF. The CDR3 nucleotides read TGTGCCAGCAGCGCGCGGGACGGACGCTCTGGAAACACCATATATTTT.

V is TRBV6-5 and J is TRBJ1-2; tentative D call: TRBD1 (5 bases). The V and J ends lost 0 bases and 6 bases respectively, with 8 bases between them. This CDR3 is built from 13 residues. CDR1 is MNHEY, CDR2 SVGAGI, per germline. The CDR3 reads CASSYSGRDGYTF. The DNA of the CDR3 is TGTGCCAGCAGTTACTCCGGCAGGGATGGCTACACCTTC.

The CDR3 DNA sequence: TGTGCCAGCAGGCCGGGACTTGGCTCTGGGGCCAACGTCCTGACTTTC. It translates to CASRPGLGSGANVLTF. This sequence joins TRBV7-2 and TRBJ2-6; tentatively, D is TRBD2 (6 bases). CDR1 and CDR2 from the germline V gene are SGHTA and FQGNSA. V lost 6 bases, J lost 0 bases, and 12 bases lay in between. The length of the CDR3 is 16 residues.

This clone was counted between two and nine times. V usage is TRBV19 and J usage is TRBJ1-3; D uncertain. V lost 7 bases and J lost 11, with 18 bases in between. CDR3 length: 13 amino acids. The germline V gene encodes CDR1 LNHDA and CDR2 SQIVND (reference sequence). The CDR3 spells CASTHLTSQAIYF. The DNA for the CDR3 is TGTGCCAGTACCCATCTCACATCCCAGGCCATATATTTT.

The chain uses TRBV28 and TRBJ1-2; the D gene is possibly TRBD1 (5 bases). V was clipped by 8 bases and J by 2 bases, with 12 bases between them. The CDR3 contains 13 residues. The germline CDR1 and CDR2 sequences are MDHEN and SYDVKM. For the CDR3, the DNA is TGTGCCAGCGGGAAGACAGCGAACTATGGCTACACCTTC. This gives the protein CASGKTANYGYTF.

This clone has only a few counts. V and J are TRBV25-1 and TRBJ2-1, with a tentative D call TRBD1 (6 bases). The CDR3 is made up of 13 amino acids. The germline CDR1 and CDR2 sequences are MGHDK and SYGVNS. V was trimmed by 6 bases and J by 8 bases, leaving 14 bases between them. CDR3 DNA sequence: TGTGCCAGCAGGGACCAACAGGGCTATGAGCAGTTCTTC. This codes for CASRDQQGYEQFF. Variable domain in full (rest from reference TRBV25-1 and TRBJ2-1): EADIYQTPRYLVIGTGKKITLECSQTMGHDKMYWYQQDPGMELHLIHYSYGVNSTEKGDLSSESTVSRIRTEHFPLTLESARPSHTSQYLCASRDQQGYEQFFGPGTRLTVL.

The rearrangement joins TRBV7-2 to TRBJ1-2; D is unclear. The CDR3 is made up of 13 amino acids. Trimming cost V 0 bases and J 4 bases, with 6 bases left between them. The germline gives CDR1 SGHTA, CDR2 FQGNSA. CDR3 sequence: CASSLASGYGYTF. In nucleotides, the CDR3 is TGTGCCAGCAGCTTAGCCAGCGGCTATGGCTACACCTTC.

This clone was seen a few times. This chain links TRBV6-5 with TRBJ2-2; TRBD2 is a possible D gene (5 bases). Germline CDR1 and CDR2: MNHEY and SVGAGI. CDR3 length: 12 residues. Written as DNA, the CDR3 is TGTGCTACACGGCTAGCCATCGGGGAGCTGTTTTTT. Translating it yields CATRLAIGELFF.

This clone has more than one count but fewer than ten. J is TRBJ1-4 and V is TRBV6-5; 8 nucleotides align to TRBD1. V dropped 4 bases and J dropped 8; count of bases not matched to a gene: 6. The germline gives CDR1 MNHEY, CDR2 SVGAGI. The CDR3 length is 14 residues. The CDR3, as DNA: TGTGCCAGCAGTTTGGACAGGGTGGCGGAAAAACTGTTTTTT. Protein sequence: CASSLDRVAEKLFF.

On this clone: An end of the junction differs from the germline gene, which may be a read error. V gene TRBV25-1 combines with J gene TRBJ1-5, with 9 bases identical to TRBD1. This CDR3 has 14 residues. Germline CDR1 MGHDK, CDR2 SYGVNS. The chain's CDR3 is CAGSTGTGNQPQHF. In DNA form, the CDR3 reads TGTGCCGGCAGCACCGGGACAGGGAATCAGCCCCAGCATTTT. The full variable domain, its missing parts supplied by reference TRBV25-1 and TRBJ1-5, is EADIYQTPRYLVIGTGKKITLECSQTMGHDKMYWYQQDPGMELHLIHYSYGVNSTEKGDLSSESTVSRIRTEHFPLTLESARPSHTSQYLCAGSTGTGNQPQHFGDGTRLSIL.

This sequence joins TRBV7-9 and TRBJ2-7; the match to TRBD1 covers 11 bases. The CDR3 spans 14 residues. V shed 5 bases and J 6 bases; nucleotides not matched to a gene: 6. CDR1 SEHNR and CDR2 FQNEAQ come from the germline V gene (reference sequence). CDR3 in DNA: TGTGCCAGCAGCCCGCGGACAGGGGGCGCCGAGCAGTACTTC. The encoded protein is CASSPRTGGAEQYF.

CDR3 sequence reads: CASSLDSNQPQHF. CDR3 DNA: TGTGCCAGCAGCTTAGACAGTAATCAGCCCCAGCATTTT. The chain uses TRBV6-5 and TRBJ1-5; perhaps TRBD1 as D (5 bases). The CDR3 runs 13 residues. Trimming removed 6 bases from V and 4 bases from J, with 10 bases in between. Germline CDR1 is MNHEY and CDR2 is SVGAGI.